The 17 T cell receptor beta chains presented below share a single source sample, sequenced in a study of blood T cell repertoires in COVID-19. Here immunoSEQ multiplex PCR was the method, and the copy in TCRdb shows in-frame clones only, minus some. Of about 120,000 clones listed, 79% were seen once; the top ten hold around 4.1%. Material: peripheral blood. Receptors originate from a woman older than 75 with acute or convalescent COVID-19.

CDR3 DNA sequence: TGCGCCAGCAGCTCGGAACCAGGGGGAGTGTATGAGCAGTTCTTC. Protein product: CASSSEPGGVYEQFF. The chain links TRBV5-1 to TRBJ2-1; 7 bases agree with TRBD1. The CDR3 runs 15 residues. V was clipped by 3 bases and J by 8 bases; unmatched bases: 11. The germline V gene has CDR1 SGHRS and CDR2 YFSETQ.

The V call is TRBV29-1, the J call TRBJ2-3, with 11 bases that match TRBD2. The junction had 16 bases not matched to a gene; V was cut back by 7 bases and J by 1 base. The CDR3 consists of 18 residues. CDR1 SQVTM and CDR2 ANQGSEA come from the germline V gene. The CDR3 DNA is TGCAGCGCTCGGATAGCGGGAGGGCCCAAAAGGGGCACAGATACGCAGTATTTT. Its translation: CSARIAGGPKRGTDTQYF.

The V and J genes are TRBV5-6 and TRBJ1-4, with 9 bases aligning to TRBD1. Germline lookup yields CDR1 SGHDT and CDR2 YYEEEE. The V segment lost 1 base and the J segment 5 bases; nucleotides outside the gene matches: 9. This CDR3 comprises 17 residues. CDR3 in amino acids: CASSLFGTGRMNEKLFF. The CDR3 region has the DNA TGTGCCAGCAGCTTGTTCGGGACAGGGAGGATGAATGAAAAACTGTTTTTT.

The CDR3 DNA reads TGTGCCAGCAGTTCTATAGGGACTAGCGGGAGGGGAAATGAGCAGTTCTTC. Encoded protein: CASSSIGTSGRGNEQFF. The chain combines TRBV28 with TRBJ2-1; 16 bases are shared with TRBD2. Germline V gene lookup returns CDR1 MDHEN and CDR2 SYDVKM. The length of the CDR3 is 17 residues. Losses at the gene ends were 4 bases for V and 7 bases for J; bases not matched to a gene: 7.

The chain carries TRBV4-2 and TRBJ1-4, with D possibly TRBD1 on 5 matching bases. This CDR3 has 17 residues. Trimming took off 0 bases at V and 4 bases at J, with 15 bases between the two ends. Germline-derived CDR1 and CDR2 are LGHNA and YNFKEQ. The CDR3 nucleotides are TGTGCCAGCAGCCAAGATCCCCAGGGCGGGGGTAATGAAAAACTGTTTTTT. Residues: CASSQDPQGGGNEKLFF.

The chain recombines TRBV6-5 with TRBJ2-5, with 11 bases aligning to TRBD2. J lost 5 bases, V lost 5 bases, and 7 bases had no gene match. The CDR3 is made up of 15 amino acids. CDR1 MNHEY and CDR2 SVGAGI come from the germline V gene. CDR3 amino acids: CASSLPGTSGETQYF. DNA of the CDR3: TGTGCCAGCAGTCTCCCCGGGACTAGCGGCGAGACCCAGTACTTC.

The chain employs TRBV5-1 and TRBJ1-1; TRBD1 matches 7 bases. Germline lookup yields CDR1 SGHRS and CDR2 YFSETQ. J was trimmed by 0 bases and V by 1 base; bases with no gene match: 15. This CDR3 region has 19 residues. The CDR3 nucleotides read TGCGCCAGCAGCTTGACCTTGAGACAGGGTAAAGGTTTGAACACTGAAGCTTTCTTT. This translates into CASSLTLRQGKGLNTEAFF. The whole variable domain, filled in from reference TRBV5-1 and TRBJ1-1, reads KAGVTQTPRYLIKTRGQQVTLSCSPISGHRSVSWYQQTPGQGLQFLFEYFSETQRNKGNFPGRFSGRQFSNSRSEMNVSTLELGDSALYLCASSLTLRQGKGLNTEAFFGQGTRLTVV.

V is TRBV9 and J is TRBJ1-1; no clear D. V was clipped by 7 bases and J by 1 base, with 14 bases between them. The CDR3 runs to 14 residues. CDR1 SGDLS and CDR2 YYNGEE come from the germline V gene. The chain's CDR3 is CASSLGIKNTEAFF. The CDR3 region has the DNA TGTGCCAGCTCCCTAGGCATCAAGAACACTGAAGCTTTCTTT.

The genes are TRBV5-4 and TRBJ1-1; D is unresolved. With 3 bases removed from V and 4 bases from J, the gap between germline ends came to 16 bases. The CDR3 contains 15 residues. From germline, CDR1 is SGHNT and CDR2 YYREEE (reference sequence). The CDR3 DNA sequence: TGTGCCAGCAGCTCACCGGGATTGGGAACCACTGAAGCTTTCTTT. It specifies CASSSPGLGTTEAFF.

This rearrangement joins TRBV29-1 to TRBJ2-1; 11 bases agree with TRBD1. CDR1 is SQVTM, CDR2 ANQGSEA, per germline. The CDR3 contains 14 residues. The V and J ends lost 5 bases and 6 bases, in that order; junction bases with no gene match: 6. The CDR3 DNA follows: TGCAGCGTTTCTCGGGACAGGGGGGCCAATGAGCAGTTCTTC. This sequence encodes CSVSRDRGANEQFF.

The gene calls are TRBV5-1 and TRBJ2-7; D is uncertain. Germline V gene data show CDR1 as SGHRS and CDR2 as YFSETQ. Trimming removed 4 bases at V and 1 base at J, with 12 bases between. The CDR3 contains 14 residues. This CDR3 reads CASSPSYGSYEQYF. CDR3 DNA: TGCGCCAGCAGCCCGTCGTACGGGTCCTACGAGCAGTACTTC. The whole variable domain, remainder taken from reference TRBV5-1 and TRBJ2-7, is KAGVTQTPRYLIKTRGQQVTLSCSPISGHRSVSWYQQTPGQGLQFLFEYFSETQRNKGNFPGRFSGRQFSNSRSEMNVSTLELGDSALYLCASSPSYGSYEQYFGPGTRLTVT.

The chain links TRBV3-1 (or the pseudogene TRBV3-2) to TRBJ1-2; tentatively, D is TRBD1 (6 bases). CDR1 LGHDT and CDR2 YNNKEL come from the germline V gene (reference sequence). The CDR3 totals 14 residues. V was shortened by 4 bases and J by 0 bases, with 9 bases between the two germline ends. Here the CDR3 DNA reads TGTGCCAGCAGCCGGACAGATTCTAACTATGGCTACACCTTC. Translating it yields CASSRTDSNYGYTF.

Here the CDR3 DNA reads TGCAGCGTTGACAGGGGCCCTGAAGCTTTCTTT. It is translated as CSVDRGPEAFF. The gene calls are TRBV29-1 and TRBJ1-1; possibly TRBD1 for D (6 bases). There are 11 residues in the CDR3. Trimming took off 3 bases at V and 6 bases at J, with 8 bases between the two ends. The germline V gene encodes CDR1 SQVTM and CDR2 ANQGSEA.

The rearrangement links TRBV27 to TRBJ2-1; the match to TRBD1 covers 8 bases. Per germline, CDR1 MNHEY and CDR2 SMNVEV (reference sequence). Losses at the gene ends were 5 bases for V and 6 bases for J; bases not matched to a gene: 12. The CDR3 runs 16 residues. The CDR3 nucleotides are TGTGCCAGCAGTAGCCTCAGGGGGCTAGGGGTCAATGAGCAGTTCTTC. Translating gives CASSSLRGLGVNEQFF.

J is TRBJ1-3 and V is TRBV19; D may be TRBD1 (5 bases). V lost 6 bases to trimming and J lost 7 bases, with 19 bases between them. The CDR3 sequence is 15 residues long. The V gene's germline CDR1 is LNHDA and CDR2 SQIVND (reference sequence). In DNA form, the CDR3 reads TGTGCCAGTAGCACGACAGTCAAGGGTCGGAACACCATATATTTT. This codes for CASSTTVKGRNTIYF. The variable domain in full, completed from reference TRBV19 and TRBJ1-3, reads DGGITQSPKYLFRKEGQNVTLSCEQNLNHDAMYWYRQDPGQGLRLIYYSQIVNDFQKGDIAEGYSVSREKKESFPLTVTSAQKNPTAFYLCASSTTVKGRNTIYFGEGSWLTVV.

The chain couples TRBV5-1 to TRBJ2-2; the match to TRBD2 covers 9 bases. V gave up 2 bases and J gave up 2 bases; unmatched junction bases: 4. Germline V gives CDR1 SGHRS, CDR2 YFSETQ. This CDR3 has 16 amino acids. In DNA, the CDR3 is TGCGCCAGCAGCTTCCAGACTAGCGGAAACACCGGGGAGCTGTTTTTT. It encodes CASSFQTSGNTGELFF.

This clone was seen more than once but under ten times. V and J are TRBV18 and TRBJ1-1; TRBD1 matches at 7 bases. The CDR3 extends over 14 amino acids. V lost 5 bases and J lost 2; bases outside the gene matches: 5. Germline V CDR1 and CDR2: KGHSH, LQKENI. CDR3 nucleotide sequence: TGTGCCAGCTCATACGACAGGGCCAACACTGAAGCTTTCTTT. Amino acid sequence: CASSYDRANTEAFF.